This entry lists 27 T cell receptor beta chains sequenced from one sample in a study of T cells in Graves' hyperthyroidism and ophthalmopathy. Amplified regions were TCR beta CDR3 sequences from RNA transcripts. Primed by the HTBI set, a first-round RT-PCR was run on the TCR CDR3. TCRdb fed the multiplex PCR reads into MiXCR, producing one record per CDR3 protein. The sample includes fewer than 800,000 distinct CDR3 sequences, about a sixth of them seen just once. The sample was blood. These receptors were obtained from a man between 18 and 35 years old with Graves' hyperthyroidism.

In this sample, this clonotype turned up a few times. The rearrangement uses TRBV12-3 or TRBV12-4 and TRBJ2-7; 8 nucleotides align to TRBD1. The ends lost 6 bases at V and 5 bases at J; junction bases unmatched: 9. This CDR3 is built from 14 residues. CDR3 nucleotide sequence: TGTGCCAGCAGACGGACAGGGAGAAACGACGAGCAGTACTTC. Translating it yields CASRRTGRNDEQYF.

This clonotype was seen repeatedly, ten times or more. The chain is built from TRBV9 and TRBJ2-5, with 13 bases matching TRBD2. V lost 2 bases and J lost 5; bases outside the gene matches: 0. Looked up from germline, CDR1 is SGDLS and CDR2 is YYNGEE. This CDR3 contains 14 residues. CDR3 protein: CASSVGLAGETQYF. DNA of the CDR3: TGTGCCAGCAGCGTGGGACTAGCGGGGGAGACCCAGTACTTC.

The rearrangement joins TRBV30 to TRBJ1-2, with D perhaps TRBD1 (5 bases). CDR3 length: 13 amino acids. Germline CDR1 is GTSNPN and CDR2 is SVGIG (reference sequence). V was trimmed by 4 bases and J by 5 bases, leaving 14 bases between them. CDR3 amino acids: CAWTPGTVYGYTF. As DNA, the CDR3 is TGTGCCTGGACCCCCGGGACGGTATATGGCTACACCTTC. Full variable domain (rest looked up from reference TRBV30 and TRBJ1-2): SQTIHQWPATLVQPVGSPLSLECTVEGTSNPNLYWYRQAAGRGLQLLFYSVGIGQISSEVPQNLSASRPQDRQFILSSKKLLLSDSGFYLCAWTPGTVYGYTFGSGTRLTVV.

This clonotype occurred many times. J is TRBJ2-5 and V is TRBV7-3, with D possibly TRBD1 on 6 matching bases. The CDR3 contains 13 residues. Germline V gene data show CDR1 as SGHTA and CDR2 as FQGTGA. Trimming took off 5 bases at V and 5 bases at J, with 12 bases between the two ends. CDR3 residues: CASSRAQGETQYF. The CDR3 bases are TGTGCCAGCAGCCGGGCGCAGGGGGAGACCCAGTACTTC.

The genes are TRBV7-2 and TRBJ1-2; TRBD1 aligns across 7 bases. Per germline, CDR1 SGHTA and CDR2 FQGNSA. The V segment lost 4 bases and the J segment 5 bases; nucleotides outside the gene matches: 7. This CDR3 region has 14 residues. The CDR3 loop is CASSWEGQNYGYTF. DNA of the CDR3: TGTGCCAGCAGCTGGGAGGGACAGAATTATGGCTACACCTTC.

The chain carries TRBV20-1 and TRBJ2-7, with D possibly matching TRBD2 (5 bases). This CDR3 comprises 16 residues. V was trimmed by 1 base and J by 3 bases, leaving 19 bases between them. Germline loops: CDR1 DFQATT, CDR2 SNEGSKA (reference sequence). The CDR3: CSARVAAAARGYEQYF. CDR3 nucleotide sequence: TGCAGTGCTAGAGTGGCGGCAGCGGCTAGAGGCTACGAGCAGTACTTC.

The V and J genes are TRBV11-2 and TRBJ2-1; no definite D call. V was clipped by 1 base and J by 13 bases, with 14 bases between them. Looked up from germline, CDR1 is SGHAT and CDR2 is FQNNGV. CDR3 length equals 13 residues. CDR3 in DNA: TGTGCCAGCAGCTTAGGTTCAAGGACGGGTCAGTTCTTC. Protein product: CASSLGSRTGQFF.

In this sample, this clonotype turned up a few times. The chain combines TRBV7-9 with TRBJ1-6, with D possibly being TRBD1 (6 bases). Germline V gene data show CDR1 as SEHNR and CDR2 as FQNEAQ (reference sequence). V was pared by 5 bases and J by 9 bases, with 29 bases between. CDR3 size: 19 residues. The CDR3, as DNA: TGTGCCAGCAGCCGGTGGGGTTTTGGGACAAACCCATCGTCTTCACCCCTCCACTTT. It specifies CASSRWGFGTNPSSSPLHF.

Only a few counts were recorded for this clonotype. The chain combines TRBV29-1 with TRBJ1-1; D might be TRBD1 (6 bases). The CDR3 loop spans 14 amino acids. Germline V gene lookup returns CDR1 SQVTM and CDR2 ANQGSEA. Trimming stripped 2 bases from V and 7 bases from J, with 17 bases between. The CDR3 spells CSVEPNTGKGEAFF. CDR3 nucleotides: TGCAGCGTTGAACCAAACACAGGGAAGGGTGAAGCTTTCTTT.

The chain links TRBV2 to TRBJ1-6, with D possibly matching TRBD1 (6 bases). The V end was cut by 3 bases, the J end by 13 bases, with 22 bases between. The CDR3 loop spans 16 amino acids. Per germline, CDR1 SNHLY and CDR2 FYNNEI. CDR3: CASSDAGDNQVMPLHF. In DNA form, the CDR3 reads TGTGCCAGCAGTGACGCCGGGGACAACCAGGTTATGCCCCTCCACTTT.

A word on this clonotype: With a much larger clone just one base away, this may be a read error. This chain joins TRBV29-1 and TRBJ2-1; maybe TRBD1 (6 bases). Germline CDR1 and CDR2: SQVTM and ANQGSEA. Trimming shortened V by 4 bases and J by 1 base, and 17 bases separated the two germline ends. The CDR3 loop spans 16 amino acids. CDR3 in amino acids: CSVGPEDRRSYNEQFF. Written as DNA, the CDR3 is TGCAGCGTTGGGCCCGAAGACAGGAGATCCTACAATGAGCAGTTCTTC.

The table lists this clonotype with many counts. V usage is TRBV28 and J usage is TRBJ1-1; maybe TRBD1 (6 bases). Germline-derived CDR1 and CDR2 are MDHEN and SYDVKM. V dropped 3 bases and J dropped 8 bases, with 13 bases sitting between them. The CDR3 has 13 amino acids. The CDR3 DNA is TGTGCCAGCAGTTTGAGGGGGGACTCCGAAGCTTTCTTT. This translates into CASSLRGDSEAFF.

This clonotype was recorded many times. The chain carries TRBV28 and TRBJ2-1; tentatively, D is TRBD1 or TRBD2 (5 bases each). CDR1 MDHEN and CDR2 SYDVKM come from the germline V gene. The CDR3 covers 15 residues. The V and J ends lost 5 bases and 3 bases respectively, with 14 bases between them. CDR3 in DNA: TGTGCCAGCAGTCCGGTTGCGAGGGGCTACAATGAGCAGTTCTTC. Its protein is CASSPVARGYNEQFF.

This clonotype occurred many times. The chain is built from TRBV25-1 and TRBJ2-2; 12 nucleotides match TRBD2. Germline CDR1 MGHDK, CDR2 SYGVNS. CDR3 length: 16 residues. The V and J ends lost 6 bases and 0 bases, in that order; junction bases with no gene match: 2. Written as DNA, the CDR3 is TGTGCCAGCAGGACTAGCGGGAGTTCGAACACCGGGGAGCTGTTTTTT. Residues: CASRTSGSSNTGELFF. Combining the CDR3 with reference TRBV25-1 and TRBJ2-2 gives the whole variable domain EADIYQTPRYLVIGTGKKITLECSQTMGHDKMYWYQQDPGMELHLIHYSYGVNSTEKGDLSSESTVSRIRTEHFPLTLESARPSHTSQYLCASRTSGSSNTGELFFGEGSRLTVL.

The J gene is TRBJ1-2, the V gene TRBV12-3 or TRBV12-4; maybe TRBD1 (6 bases). CDR3 size: 15 residues. V was clipped by 2 bases and J by 8 bases, with 18 bases between them. The DNA of the CDR3 is TGTGCCAGCAGTTTATATCTATGGGGGGCAGGCGGCTACACCTTC. Protein product: CASSLYLWGAGGYTF.

The V call is TRBV4-1, the J call TRBJ2-7, with 9 bases that match TRBD1. After removal of 1 base from V and 3 bases from J, the junction contained 4 bases not matched to a gene. Germline V gives CDR1 MGHRA, CDR2 YSYEKL. This CDR3 is built from 15 residues. CDR3 nucleotides: TGCGCCAGCAGCCAAGGGGACAGGGCGGACTACGAGCAGTACTTC. This translates into CASSQGDRADYEQYF.

The rearrangement uses TRBV7-2 and TRBJ2-7; D is undetermined. The CDR3 runs 13 residues. Germline lookup yields CDR1 SGHTA and CDR2 FQGNSA. V dropped 3 bases and J dropped 2 bases, with 8 bases sitting between them. Here the CDR3 DNA reads TGTGCCAGCAGCTTCGGGTTCGCCTACGAGCAGTACTTC. Protein: CASSFGFAYEQYF.

This chain joins TRBV9 and TRBJ1-5; the match to TRBD1 covers 8 bases. The CDR3 is 15 residues long. Per the germline V gene, CDR1 is SGDLS and CDR2 is YYNGEE. After removal of 0 bases from V and 7 bases from J, the junction contained 6 bases not matched to a gene. CDR3 residues: CASSVAGGAGQPQHF. CDR3 DNA sequence: TGTGCCAGCAGCGTAGCAGGGGGCGCAGGGCAGCCCCAGCATTTT.

This chain connects TRBV7-8 to TRBJ1-2; D is unresolved. CDR1 and CDR2 (germline): SGHVS, FQNEAQ. The CDR3 covers 14 residues. Trimming stripped 2 bases from V and 5 bases from J, with 12 bases between. CDR3 protein: CASSLYRVRYGYTF. The DNA for the CDR3 is TGTGCCAGCAGCTTATATCGGGTTAGATATGGCTACACCTTC.

There are many counts of this clonotype. This chain's CDR3 is CASSSLDTDTQYF. CDR3 in DNA: TGTGCCAGCAGCTCCCTAGACACAGATACGCAGTATTTT. J is TRBJ2-3 and V is TRBV11-2; D remains ambiguous. The CDR3 extends over 13 amino acids. Between the trimmed V and J ends, which lost 4 bases and 2 bases, there was a span of 7 bases. Germline V gene data show CDR1 as SGHAT and CDR2 as FQNNGV.

Only a few counts were recorded for this clonotype. The chain joins TRBV7-8 to TRBJ2-7; the D call may be TRBD1 or TRBD2 (5 bases each). Germline loops: CDR1 SGHVS, CDR2 FQNEAQ. This CDR3 contains 17 residues. Trimming took off 0 bases at V and 3 bases at J, with 18 bases between the two ends. The CDR3 nucleotides are TGTGCCAGCAGCTTAGCCGGGACGCCCTTCTTTGGCTACGAGCAGTACTTC. Its protein is CASSLAGTPFFGYEQYF.

A few counts support this clonotype. The chain links TRBV5-6 to TRBJ1-1, with D possibly TRBD1 on 5 matching bases. The CDR3 is made up of 16 amino acids. Germline CDR1 and CDR2: SGHDT and YYEEEE. The V end lost 0 bases, the J end lost 0 bases, and 12 bases lay between the germline ends. CDR3 loop: CASSLAFQGMNTEAFF. The DNA for the CDR3 is TGTGCCAGCAGCTTGGCCTTTCAGGGCATGAACACTGAAGCTTTCTTT.

V usage is TRBV30 and J usage is TRBJ2-7; no reliable D call. Germline loops: CDR1 GTSNPN, CDR2 SVGIG (reference sequence). Trimming cost V 0 bases and J 2 bases, with 5 bases left between them. This CDR3 is built from 12 residues. The CDR3 sequence is CAWSVFAYEQYF. CDR3 nucleotides: TGTGCCTGGAGTGTTTTCGCCTACGAGCAGTACTTC.

Only a few counts were recorded for this clonotype. V usage is TRBV24-1 and J usage is TRBJ2-2, with 10 bases identical to TRBD1. V shed 6 bases and J 4 bases; nucleotides not matched to a gene: 7. The CDR3 is made up of 16 amino acids. Germline CDR1 KGHDR, CDR2 SFDVKD. CDR3 sequence reads: CATSSAGQGITGELFF. CDR3 sequence (DNA): TGTGCCACCAGTAGCGCGGGACAGGGGATCACCGGGGAGCTGTTTTTT.

This clonotype was seen ten or more times. CDR3 sequence: CASSPGRHTEAFF. CDR3 DNA: TGTGCCAGCAGCCCCGGAAGGCACACTGAAGCTTTCTTT. This chain uses TRBV27 with TRBJ1-1; D unclear. Germline V gives CDR1 MNHEY, CDR2 SMNVEV (reference sequence). V shed 6 bases and J shed 3 bases, with 11 bases lying between them. The CDR3 consists of 13 residues.

The chain is built from TRBV20-1 and TRBJ2-1, with D perhaps TRBD2 (5 bases). Trimming removed 2 bases from V and 0 bases from J, with 14 bases in between. Germline assignment: CDR1 DFQATT and CDR2 SNEGSKA (reference sequence). The CDR3 spans 16 residues. The DNA of the CDR3 is TGCAGTGCTAGATCTTCAGCGGAAAGCTCCTACAATGAGCAGTTCTTC. It encodes CSARSSAESSYNEQFF.

This clonotype was observed many times. The rearrangement joins TRBV20-1 to TRBJ2-1, with 7 bases fitting TRBD1. Trimming cost V 6 bases and J 4 bases; bases outside gene matches: 6. Germline CDR1 is DFQATT and CDR2 is SNEGSKA (reference sequence). This CDR3 has 13 amino acids. The CDR3 spells CSAQGTVYNEQFF. The CDR3 DNA sequence: TGCAGTGCCCAGGGGACAGTTTACAATGAGCAGTTCTTC.